The 28 T cell receptor beta chains below come from one sample, sequenced in a study of siplizumab effects on memory and regulatory T cells. Generated by immunoSEQ multiplex PCR, the TCRdb table keeps only in-frame clones and is missing some. The sample gives over 85,000 clones, roughly 92% of which show up once; approximately 1.3% is in the top ten. Input material: CD4+ T cells sorted from blood. These receptors all come from a human donor in good health.

The V call is TRBV2, the J call TRBJ2-2; D is ambiguous. Germline V gene sequence: CDR1 SNHLY, CDR2 FYNNEI. CDR3 length: 14 amino acids. Trimming took off 7 bases at V and 1 base at J, with 10 bases between the two ends. CDR3 in DNA: TGTGCCAGCAAGGCAGCCAGGAACACCGGGGAGCTGTTTTTT. It yields the protein CASKAARNTGELFF.

The V call is TRBV30, the J call TRBJ2-5; no clear D gene. V dropped 2 bases and J dropped 2 bases, with 3 bases sitting between them. There are 11 residues in the CDR3. Germline lookup yields CDR1 GTSNPN and CDR2 SVGIG (reference sequence). The CDR3: CAWSRQETQYF. The CDR3 region has the DNA TGTGCCTGGAGTCGTCAAGAGACCCAGTACTTC.

This rearrangement joins TRBV11-2 to TRBJ2-3; D may be TRBD1 or TRBD2 (5 bases each). Trimming cost V 8 bases and J 0 bases, with 12 bases left between them. The CDR3 loop spans 14 amino acids. Germline V lookup: CDR1 SGHAT, CDR2 FQNNGV. The chain's CDR3 is CASSQGASTDTQYF. In DNA, the CDR3 is TGTGCCAGCTCTCAGGGAGCGAGCACAGATACGCAGTATTTT.

V is TRBV29-1 and J is TRBJ2-7; D might be TRBD2 (6 bases). This CDR3 contains 15 residues. The V end was cut by 4 bases, the J end by 0 bases, with 16 bases between. Germline V gene data show CDR1 as SQVTM and CDR2 as ANQGSEA. CDR3 region: CSVVGGRGLSYEQYF. Written as DNA, the CDR3 is TGCAGCGTTGTAGGCGGGCGGGGACTCTCCTACGAGCAGTACTTC.

V usage is TRBV30 and J usage is TRBJ1-1; D unresolved. CDR1 is GTSNPN, CDR2 SVGIG, per germline (reference sequence). With 3 bases removed from V and 1 base from J, the gap between germline ends came to 12 bases. CDR3 length equals 14 residues. For the CDR3, the DNA is TGTGCCTGGAGAGGACCCCGAGGGAACACTGAAGCTTTCTTT. It codes for CAWRGPRGNTEAFF.

Of note for this clone: The germline gene is not matched at one end of the junction; a read error may be the cause. This chain joins TRBV2 and TRBJ2-5, with 13 nucleotides matching TRBD2. The CDR3 covers 13 residues. Germline CDR1 and CDR2: SNHLY and FYNNEI. CDR3 sequence: CASIGLAGETLDF. DNA for the CDR3: TGTGCCAGCATAGGACTAGCGGGGGAGACCTTAGACTTC.

This chain joins TRBV6-1 and TRBJ2-1, with TRBD2 matching 14 bases. Trimming took 4 bases from V and 7 from J; bases not matched to a gene: 3. The CDR3 has 15 amino acids. CDR1 is MNHNS, CDR2 SASEGT, per germline. The chain's CDR3 is CASSGGTSGSNEQFF. Written as DNA, the CDR3 is TGTGCCAGCAGTGGCGGGACTAGCGGGAGTAATGAGCAGTTCTTC.

The chain combines TRBV19 with TRBJ1-1; 8 bases agree with TRBD1. The CDR3 extends over 13 amino acids. V shed 5 bases and J 4 bases; nucleotides not matched to a gene: 3. Germline V lookup: CDR1 LNHDA, CDR2 SQIVND (reference sequence). CDR3 residues: CASSPDRGTEAFF. The CDR3 bases are TGTGCCAGTAGTCCAGACAGGGGCACTGAAGCTTTCTTT.

This clone has only one observation. The gene calls are TRBV5-1 and TRBJ1-3, with D uncertain. The CDR3 spans 14 residues. CDR1 and CDR2 from the germline V gene are SGHRS and YFSETQ. V lost 4 bases and J 5 bases, leaving 13 bases between the germline ends. The CDR3 sequence is CASSRDPERNTIYF. The CDR3 bases are TGCGCCAGCAGCCGGGATCCAGAGAGAAACACCATATATTTT.

The J gene is TRBJ1-2, the V gene TRBV5-4; D gene uncertain. V lost 4 bases to trimming and J lost 2 bases, with 15 bases between them. CDR1 and CDR2 from the germline V gene are SGHNT and YYREEE (reference sequence). CDR3 size: 15 residues. The DNA of the CDR3 is TGTGCCAGCAGCGCGGGTACCCTTTCCAACTATGGCTACACCTTC. It encodes CASSAGTLSNYGYTF. The full variable domain, completed using reference TRBV5-4 and TRBJ1-2, is ETGVTQSPTHLIKTRGQQVTLRCSSQSGHNTVSWYQQALGQGPQFIFQYYREEENGRGNFPPRFSGLQFPNYSSELNVNALELDDSALYLCASSAGTLSNYGYTFGSGTRLTVV.

The chain uses TRBV6-1 and TRBJ2-1; TRBD2 aligns across 7 bases. The CDR3 totals 15 residues. With V trimmed by 7 bases and J by 4 bases, 10 bases remained unmatched. The V gene's germline CDR1 is MNHNS and CDR2 SASEGT. The CDR3 loop reads CASILGRGFYNEQFF. The DNA of the CDR3 is TGTGCCAGCATCCTTGGGCGGGGGTTTTACAATGAGCAGTTCTTC.

The sample holds one count of this clone. This sequence joins TRBV18 and TRBJ2-2, with D tentatively TRBD1 or TRBD2 (5 bases each). The CDR3 covers 16 residues. The V gene's germline CDR1 is KGHSH and CDR2 LQKENI. V was shortened by 0 bases and J by 0 bases, with 8 bases between the two germline ends. The CDR3 sequence is CASSPPGTANTGELFF. CDR3 sequence (DNA): TGTGCCAGCTCACCACCAGGGACGGCGAACACCGGGGAGCTGTTTTTT.

The chain has TRBV2 and TRBJ2-2; 8 bases are a match to TRBD2. CDR1 SNHLY and CDR2 FYNNEI come from the germline V gene. V gave up 7 bases and J gave up 4 bases; unmatched junction bases: 8. The CDR3 spans 15 residues. The CDR3 protein is CASTKREQGTGELFF. The CDR3, as DNA: TGTGCCAGCACTAAGCGGGAGCAAGGCACCGGGGAGCTGTTTTTT. The whole variable domain, remainder taken from reference TRBV2 and TRBJ2-2, is EPEVTQTPSHQVTQMGQEVILRCVPISNHLYFYWYRQILGQKVEFLVSFYNNEISEKSEIFDDQFSVERPDGSNFTLKIRSTKLEDSAMYFCASTKREQGTGELFFGEGSRLTVL.

The chain couples TRBV7-9 to TRBJ1-5, with 9 bases fitting TRBD1. Trimming cost V 4 bases and J 6 bases; bases outside gene matches: 4. CDR3 length: 14 residues. Germline V gives CDR1 SEHNR, CDR2 FQNEAQ (reference sequence). The chain's CDR3 is CASSSQGAFQPQHF. In DNA, the CDR3 is TGTGCCAGCAGCTCACAGGGGGCGTTTCAGCCCCAGCATTTT.

This rearrangement joins TRBV5-4 to TRBJ2-1, with 9 bases fitting TRBD2. The V and J ends lost 0 bases and 5 bases, in that order; junction bases with no gene match: 6. The germline V gene has CDR1 SGHNT and CDR2 YYREEE (reference sequence). The CDR3 is made up of 16 amino acids. This chain's CDR3 is CASSLDGGRANNEQFF. CDR3 nucleotides: TGTGCCAGCAGCTTGGATGGCGGGAGGGCCAACAATGAGCAGTTCTTC.

The rearrangement links TRBV5-6 to TRBJ2-1; TRBD1 matches 9 bases. Germline V gene data show CDR1 as SGHDT and CDR2 as YYEEEE. This CDR3 spans 16 amino acids. V trimming: 3 bases; J trimming: 0 bases; junction bases outside the gene matches: 4. The CDR3 DNA reads TGTGCCAGCAGCTCCGGGACAGGGCTCTCCTACAATGAGCAGTTCTTC. Amino acid sequence: CASSSGTGLSYNEQFF.

This rearrangement joins TRBV5-1 to TRBJ2-7; 9 nucleotides line up with TRBD1. From germline, CDR1 is SGHRS and CDR2 YFSETQ. The J segment lost 0 bases and the V segment lost 0 bases, leaving 4 bases of the junction unmatched. The CDR3 extends over 16 amino acids. This CDR3 reads CASSLEGTGRSYEQYF. The CDR3 DNA follows: TGCGCCAGCAGCTTGGAAGGGACAGGGCGCTCCTACGAGCAGTACTTC.

The chain joins TRBV18 to TRBJ1-3; no definite D call. V was cut by 3 bases and J by 6 bases, with 3 bases left in between. CDR1 is KGHSH and CDR2 is LQKENI in the germline V gene. The CDR3 consists of 11 residues. CDR3 sequence reads: CASSPQNTIYF. The CDR3 bases are TGTGCCAGCTCACCCCAAAACACCATATATTTT.

The rearrangement links TRBV19 to TRBJ1-2; no firm D call. The germline gives CDR1 LNHDA, CDR2 SQIVND (reference sequence). The CDR3 totals 13 residues. The V gene lost 3 bases and the J gene lost 6 bases, with 11 bases spanning the gap. This CDR3 reads CASSMNGRDGYTF. The CDR3 bases are TGTGCCAGTAGTATGAACGGGAGGGATGGCTACACCTTC.

The sample holds one count of this clone. The chain is built from TRBV18 and TRBJ2-1; a weak D match, TRBD2 (5 bases). Germline assignment: CDR1 KGHSH and CDR2 LQKENI. The CDR3 consists of 12 residues. V lost 3 bases and J lost 12, with 12 bases in between. The CDR3 DNA reads as TGTGCCAGCTCACCTGATACAGAGGGGCAGTTCTTC. This translates into CASSPDTEGQFF.

The chain carries TRBV7-2 and TRBJ1-2; D possibly corresponds to TRBD1 (6 bases). The V and J ends lost 1 base and 5 bases respectively, with 17 bases between them. This CDR3 is built from 16 residues. Germline V gives CDR1 SGHTA, CDR2 FQGNSA. The CDR3 sequence is CASSLDHTTGAYGYTF. The CDR3 bases are TGTGCCAGCAGCTTAGACCACACAACGGGGGCTTATGGCTACACCTTC. Full variable domain (rest looked up from reference TRBV7-2 and TRBJ1-2): GAGVSQSPSNKVTEKGKDVELRCDPISGHTALYWYRQSLGQGLEFLIYFQGNSAPDKSGLPSDRFSAERTGGSVSTLTIQRTQQEDSAVYLCASSLDHTTGAYGYTFGSGTRLTVV.

The V gene is TRBV7-9, the J gene TRBJ1-1; maybe TRBD1 (6 bases). Trimming left V 3 bases short and J 8 bases short, with 16 bases between. The CDR3 sequence is 14 residues long. Per germline, CDR1 SEHNR and CDR2 FQNEAQ (reference sequence). The CDR3 sequence is CASSLAPGQGEAFF. The CDR3, as DNA: TGTGCCAGCAGCTTGGCTCCTGGGCAGGGGGAAGCTTTCTTT.

The chain uses TRBV9 and TRBJ1-2; the D is unclear. CDR1 SGDLS and CDR2 YYNGEE come from the germline V gene. The germline V and J ends were trimmed by 4 bases and 7 bases, with 17 bases remaining between them. This CDR3 contains 14 residues. The CDR3 here is CASSNLGSPLGYTF. The DNA for the CDR3 is TGTGCCAGCAGCAACTTGGGAAGCCCCCTTGGCTACACCTTC.

The rearrangement joins TRBV7-3 to TRBJ2-6, with D possibly being TRBD1 (5 bases). Germline V CDR1 and CDR2: SGHTA, FQGTGA. This CDR3 contains 16 residues. V was cut by 5 bases and J by 0 bases, with 11 bases left in between. The CDR3, as DNA: TGTGCCAGCAGCCCAAGGGGAACCTCTGGGGCCAACGTCCTGACTTTC. This translates into CASSPRGTSGANVLTF.

CDR3: CASSRFLAVTYEQYF. Here the CDR3 DNA reads TGTGCCAGCAGCCGATTTCTAGCGGTAACCTACGAGCAGTACTTC. The chain recombines TRBV7-2 with TRBJ2-7; 7 bases align to TRBD2. V lost 5 bases and J lost 2; bases outside the gene matches: 9. The CDR3 runs 15 residues. Per germline, CDR1 SGHTA and CDR2 FQGNSA.

The chain couples TRBV6-4 to TRBJ2-1, with TRBD1 identical over 9 bases. Germline trimming cut 1 base from V and 5 bases from J; bases unmatched to any gene: 6. The CDR3 runs to 16 residues. Looked up from germline, CDR1 is MRHNA and CDR2 is SNTAGT. CDR3: CASSDFNRGPNNEQFF. The CDR3 DNA sequence: TGTGCCAGCAGTGACTTTAACAGGGGGCCGAACAATGAGCAGTTCTTC.

This chain connects TRBV28 to TRBJ1-2; D remains ambiguous. The germline V and J ends were trimmed by 6 bases and 0 bases, with 5 bases remaining between them. CDR3 length: 12 amino acids. The germline V gene has CDR1 MDHEN and CDR2 SYDVKM. The CDR3 protein is CASRETNYGYTF. The CDR3 nucleotides read TGTGCCAGCAGGGAGACTAACTATGGCTACACCTTC.

CDR3 DNA sequence: TGTGCCAGCAGCTTTACCTCCGGGGTGAACACTGAAGCTTTCTTT. It translates to CASSFTSGVNTEAFF. The rearrangement joins TRBV5-6 to TRBJ1-1; D is uncertain. Trimming removed 2 bases from V and 0 bases from J, with 11 bases in between. CDR1 is SGHDT, CDR2 YYEEEE, per germline. There are 15 residues in the CDR3.